Sequencing of this T cell receptor (beta chain) was carried out in a study of T cell repertoires in cytomegalovirus infection. From germline, CDR1 is SGHVS and CDR2 FQNEAQ. This CDR3 spans 14 amino acids. V was shortened by 1 base and J by 5 bases, with 12 bases between the two germline ends. Each CDR3 protein is one row after TCRdb ran MiXCR on the reads. The sample carries about 890,000 distinct CDR3 sequences, 31% recorded once. In its sample, this clonotype was seen many times. Its specificity is not known. The chain uses TRBV7-8 and TRBJ2-7; a weak D match, TRBD1 (7 bases). Sequencing used cultured CD8+ T cells from PBMCs, obtained from culture after CMV antigen stimulation. The sequence came from a human donor in good health (CMV status not recorded). Some clones in this sample may be carry-over from other donors' samples. Written as DNA, the CDR3 is TGTGCCAGCAGCTTAGAGGCCAGGGGGGACGAGCAGTACTTC. This encodes CASSLEARGDEQYF.